This TCR beta chain stems from a study of blood T cell repertoires in COVID-19. On the study more broadly: The cDNA or gDNA used as material had been derived from T cells, B-cell-depleted T cells, or PBMCs.

Ages ranged from about 18 to 89 years, with residence in about two dozen US areas. The recovered donors of Cohort 3 showed two negative PCRs, clearance, or symptom resolution. The germline CDR1 and CDR2 sequences are SGHRS and YFSETQ. Trimming removed 0 bases at V and 1 base at J, with 11 bases between. The CDR3 has 16 residues. Under the authors' procedure: Amplification of reference gene primers was used by the study to estimate nucleated cell counts. Profiling relied on immunoSEQ multiplex PCR, and the TCRdb table lists in-frame clones only, not all of them. The DNA was the basis for D and trimming; V, J and clone size are from that table. The sample lists approximately 490,000 clones; approximately 86% were seen once.

Sequencing was performed on PBMCs or T cells enriched from blood (not recorded which). The J gene is TRBJ1-3, the V gene TRBV5-1, with D possibly being TRBD1 (6 bases). This clonotype originated in a woman aged 55-70 years who had recovered from COVID-19. The CDR3 coding sequence is TGCGCCAGCAGCTTGGTGGCGGGGGCATCTGGAAACACCATATATTTT. Its protein product is CASSLVAGASGNTIYF.